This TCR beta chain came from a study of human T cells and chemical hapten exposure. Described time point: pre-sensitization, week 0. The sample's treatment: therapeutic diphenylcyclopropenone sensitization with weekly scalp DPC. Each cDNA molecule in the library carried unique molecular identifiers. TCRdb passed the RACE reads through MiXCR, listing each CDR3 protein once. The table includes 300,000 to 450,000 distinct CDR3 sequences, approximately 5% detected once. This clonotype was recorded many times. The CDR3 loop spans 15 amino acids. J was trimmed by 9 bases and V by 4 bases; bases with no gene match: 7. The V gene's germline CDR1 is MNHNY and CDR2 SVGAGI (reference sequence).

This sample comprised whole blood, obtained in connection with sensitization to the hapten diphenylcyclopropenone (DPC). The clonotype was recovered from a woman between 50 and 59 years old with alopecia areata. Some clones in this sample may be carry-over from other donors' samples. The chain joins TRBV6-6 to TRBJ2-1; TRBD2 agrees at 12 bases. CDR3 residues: CASSSGLAGLGEQFF. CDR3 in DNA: TGTGCCAGCAGTTCGGGACTAGCGGGTCTTGGTGAGCAGTTCTTC.